The rows below give T cell receptor beta chains drawn from one sample of a study of cytomegalovirus exposure and HLA in healthy donors. Clones were read by immunoSEQ multiplex PCR, and TCRdb kept only the in-frame ones, dropping some. The sample holds around 130,000 clones, 81% seen once. Source material: PBMCs. The receptor set was obtained from a middle-aged man in good health and CMV-seronegative. Each CDR3 is given with its conserved first and last residue.

CDR3: CAWSVRSAGLPGELFF
V: TRBV30
J: TRBJ2-2
length: 16

CDR3: CASSSPGGQGGPDTQYF
V: TRBV28
J: TRBJ2-3
length: 17

CDR3: CASSRNSYEQYF
V: TRBV11-2
J: TRBJ2-7
length: 12

CDR3: CASSEGTGGGKLFF
V: TRBV6-1
J: TRBJ1-4
length: 14

CDR3: CASSSGWGGNEQFF
V: TRBV19
J: TRBJ2-1
length: 14

CDR3: CASSLQAHQPQHF
V: TRBV7-2
J: TRBJ1-5
length: 13

CDR3: CASSSRGTGESSYNSPLHF
V: TRBV27
J: TRBJ1-6
length: 19

CDR3: CASSPGSGGPSYNEQFF
V: TRBV5-1
J: TRBJ2-1
length: 17

CDR3: CAISVSNEQYF
V: TRBV10-3
J: TRBJ2-7
length: 11

CDR3: CASSPDYGGHEQYF
V: TRBV11-2
J: TRBJ2-7
length: 14

CDR3: CASSYRGLPLGNTIYF
V: TRBV7-9
J: TRBJ1-3
length: 16

CDR3: CASSPGQGTDTQYF
V: TRBV6-1
J: TRBJ2-3
length: 14

CDR3: CASSNRDRIHYEQYF
V: TRBV21-1
J: TRBJ2-7
length: 15

CDR3: CASSPIRPQGPSYNEQFF
V: TRBV18
J: TRBJ2-1
length: 18

CDR3: CASTYKRGYEQYF
V: TRBV28
J: -
length: 13

CDR3: CASSRDRGTGELFF
V: TRBV6-5
J: TRBJ2-2
length: 14

CDR3: CASSLSDGGYEQYF
V: TRBV11-2
J: TRBJ2-7
length: 14

CDR3: CASSPPTGDTGELFF
V: TRBV5-4
J: TRBJ2-2
length: 15

CDR3: CASSERAGGDFVEQFF
V: TRBV6-4
J: TRBJ2-1
length: 16

CDR3: CASSPRTGTVYGYTF
V: TRBV5-6
J: TRBJ1-2
length: 15

CDR3: CASSLTILAGGMTDTQYF
V: TRBV5-1
J: TRBJ2-3
length: 18

CDR3: CASSVVVGSEQFF
V: TRBV9
J: TRBJ2-1
length: 13

CDR3: CSANRAMNTEAFF
V: TRBV29-1
J: TRBJ1-1
length: 13

CDR3: CASSSGQIFTEAFF
V: TRBV6-5
J: TRBJ1-1
length: 14

CDR3: CASSLATGQNTEAFF
V: TRBV5-4
J: TRBJ1-1
length: 15

CDR3: CASSHGTGDEKLFF
V: TRBV4-1
J: TRBJ1-4
length: 14

CDR3: CASSPPQGTNYGYTF
V: TRBV5-4
J: TRBJ1-2
length: 15

CDR3: CSVGGQLGAGVRTGELFF
V: TRBV29-1
J: TRBJ2-2
length: 18

CDR3: CAISEQRSGWGYTF
V: TRBV10-3
J: TRBJ1-2
length: 14

CDR3: CASSPGGAYGYTF
V: TRBV18
J: TRBJ1-2
length: 13

CDR3: CASSSAGVGVLTF
V: TRBV5-1
J: TRBJ2-6
length: 13

CDR3: CASSGDRGETQYF
V: TRBV5-4
J: TRBJ2-5
length: 13

CDR3: CASSETSGGRDTQYF
V: TRBV6-1
J: TRBJ2-3
length: 15

CDR3: CASSFYRDRRRGEAFF
V: TRBV28
J: TRBJ1-1
length: 16

CDR3: CASSQASRNSPLHF
V: TRBV4-3
J: TRBJ1-6
length: 14

CDR3: CASSYRGNEKLFF
V: TRBV6-6
J: TRBJ1-4
length: 13

CDR3: CASGEYRDNYGYTF
V: TRBV27
J: TRBJ1-2
length: 14

CDR3: CASSFSGTTGELFF
V: TRBV28
J: TRBJ2-2
length: 14

CDR3: CASPHSGNTEAFF
V: TRBV2
J: TRBJ1-1
length: 13

CDR3: CSVTGSRGEQFF
V: TRBV29-1
J: TRBJ2-1
length: 12

CDR3: CASRDRGTYEQYF
V: TRBV19
J: TRBJ2-7
length: 13

CDR3: CASSTSDRGGYEQYF
V: TRBV19
J: TRBJ2-7
length: 15

CDR3: CATTGTENEKLFF
V: TRBV6-1
J: TRBJ1-4
length: 13

CDR3: CASSIRTGYEQYF
V: TRBV19
J: TRBJ2-7
length: 13

CDR3: CASSQPQQGEQETQYF
V: TRBV4-2
J: TRBJ2-5
length: 16

CDR3: CASRRSWGFGEAFF
V: TRBV27
J: TRBJ1-1
length: 14

CDR3: CASSGVGGANTGELFF
V: TRBV25-1
J: TRBJ2-2
length: 16

CDR3: CASSLAVRGRQETQYF
V: TRBV7-2
J: TRBJ2-5
length: 16

CDR3: CATSRDRLTGELFF
V: TRBV7-2
J: TRBJ2-2
length: 14

CDR3: CASRPTGTQPQHF
V: TRBV23-1
J: TRBJ1-5
length: 13